This paragraph covers one T cell receptor beta chain sequence. Antigen: not known. Germline V gene data show CDR1 as SGHTA and CDR2 as FQGTGA. The CDR3 loop spans 13 amino acids. V was clipped by 2 bases and J by 3 bases; unmatched bases: 0. The data stem from a study of cytomegalovirus exposure and HLA in healthy donors. In the PCR, 60 Vbeta and 13 Jbeta primers were used. Repertoires were generated with immunoSEQ multiplex PCR, while TCRdb's copy carries only in-frame clones and drops some. The data contain 150,000 to 200,000 clones, 79% of them singletons. Study-wide results and caveats: Rarity characterized most TCR sequences, yet some public TCRs appeared in many donors. About 180 TCR beta chains were listed as cytomegalovirus-associated. The authors later found most CMV-associated TCR beta chains appeared HLA-restricted.

The sequence was obtained from a woman aged 45-59 years in good health and CMV-seronegative. The sequenced sample was PBMCs. The chain joins TRBV7-3 to TRBJ2-5; TRBD1 agrees at 7 bases. CDR3 sequence: CASSLDREETQYF. The DNA for the CDR3 is TGTGCCAGCAGCTTAGACAGGGAAGAGACCCAGTACTTC. Looking up the rest from reference TRBV7-3 and TRBJ2-5 gives the full variable domain: GAGVSQTPSNKVTEKGKYVELRCDPISGHTALYWYRQSLGQGPEFLIYFQGTGAADDSGLPNDRFFAVRPEGSVSTLKIQRTERGDSAVYLCASSLDREETQYFGPGTRLLVL.